Here is one T cell receptor (beta chain) with its context. Its antigen is not identified. This record comes from a study of a mutant IDH1 vaccine in newly diagnosed glioma. Across the whole study: The initiation of vaccination occurred 4-6 weeks after radiotherapy alone, or with temozolomide cycles. Treated individuals were about 60% male and roughly 40% female, averaging 40.4 years of age.

Sequencing used immunoSEQ multiplex PCR; TCRdb keeps in-frame clones, though not all of them. The data show about 56,000 clones, more than 75% seen once. The CDR3 has 14 residues. V was shortened by 0 bases and J by 3 bases, with 7 bases between the two germline ends. The germline V gene encodes CDR1 SEHNR and CDR2 FQNEAQ (reference sequence). Time point denoted: week 23, last vaccination. Each dose delivered 300 ug of mutant IDH1 20-mer peptide subcutaneously with imiquimod. This receptor was taken from a man aged 35 to 55 with glioma. The rearrangement joins TRBV7-9 to TRBJ2-3; D call uncertain. This specimen was PBMCs, taken from a glioma patient whose treatment included an IDH1 peptide vaccine. DNA for the CDR3: TGTGCCAGCAGCTTAGCCGCCACGACAGATACGCAGTATTTT. This translates into CASSLAATTDTQYF.